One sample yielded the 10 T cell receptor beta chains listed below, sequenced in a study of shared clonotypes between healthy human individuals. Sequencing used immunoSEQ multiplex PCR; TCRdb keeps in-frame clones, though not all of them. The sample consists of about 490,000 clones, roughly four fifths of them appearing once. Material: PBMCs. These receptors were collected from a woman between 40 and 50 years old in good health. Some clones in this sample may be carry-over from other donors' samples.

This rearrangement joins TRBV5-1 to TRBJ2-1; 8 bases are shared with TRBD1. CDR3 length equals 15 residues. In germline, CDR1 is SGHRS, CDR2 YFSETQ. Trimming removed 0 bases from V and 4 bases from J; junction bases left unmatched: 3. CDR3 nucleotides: TGCGCCAGCAGCTTGGGACAGGGGAGATACAATGAGCAGTTCTTC. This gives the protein CASSLGQGRYNEQFF.

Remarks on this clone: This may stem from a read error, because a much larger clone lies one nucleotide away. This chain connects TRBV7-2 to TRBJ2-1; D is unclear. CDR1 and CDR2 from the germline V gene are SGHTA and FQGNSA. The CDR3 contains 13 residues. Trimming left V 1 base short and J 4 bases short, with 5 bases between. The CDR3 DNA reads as TGTGCCAGCAGCTTAGGGCAGTACAATGAGCAGTTCTTC. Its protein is CASSLGQYNEQFF.

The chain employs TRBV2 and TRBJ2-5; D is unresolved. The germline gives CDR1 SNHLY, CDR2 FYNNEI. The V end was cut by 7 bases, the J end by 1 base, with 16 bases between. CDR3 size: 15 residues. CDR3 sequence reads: CASTFSISIQETQYF. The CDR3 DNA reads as TGTGCCAGCACCTTTTCGATCAGTATCCAAGAGACCCAGTACTTC.

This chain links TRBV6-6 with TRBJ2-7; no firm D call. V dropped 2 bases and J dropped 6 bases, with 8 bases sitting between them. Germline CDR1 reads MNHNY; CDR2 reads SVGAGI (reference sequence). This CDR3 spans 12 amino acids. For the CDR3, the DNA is TGTGCCAGCAGTTACGGGGTAAGCGAGCAGTACTTC. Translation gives CASSYGVSEQYF.

CDR3 sequence (DNA): TGTGCCAGCAGTTCTAGCGGGAGAACCACCTACGAGCAGTACTTC. Translating it yields CASSSSGRTTYEQYF. The chain carries TRBV28 and TRBJ2-7; TRBD2 aligns across 10 bases. The V gene's germline CDR1 is MDHEN and CDR2 SYDVKM. The CDR3 sequence is 15 residues long. Trimming cost V 4 bases and J 2 bases; bases outside gene matches: 5.

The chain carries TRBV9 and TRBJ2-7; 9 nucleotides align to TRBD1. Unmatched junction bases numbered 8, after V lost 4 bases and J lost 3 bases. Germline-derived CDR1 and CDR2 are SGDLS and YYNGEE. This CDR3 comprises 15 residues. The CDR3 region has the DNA TGTGCCAGCAGCACAGGACAGGGGCCTGGCTACGAGCAGTACTTC. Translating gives CASSTGQGPGYEQYF.

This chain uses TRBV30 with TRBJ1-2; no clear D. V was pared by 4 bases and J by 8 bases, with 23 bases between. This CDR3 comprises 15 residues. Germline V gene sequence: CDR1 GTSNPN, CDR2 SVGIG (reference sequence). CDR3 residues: CAWTKASNAAGGYTF. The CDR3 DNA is TGTGCCTGGACAAAAGCAAGTAACGCCGCTGGCGGCTACACCTTC.

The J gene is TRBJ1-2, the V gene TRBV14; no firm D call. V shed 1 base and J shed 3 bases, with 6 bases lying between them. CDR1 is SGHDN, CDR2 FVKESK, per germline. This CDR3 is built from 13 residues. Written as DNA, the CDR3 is TGTGCCAGCAGCCAAGCCACTTACTATGGCTACACCTTC. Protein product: CASSQATYYGYTF.

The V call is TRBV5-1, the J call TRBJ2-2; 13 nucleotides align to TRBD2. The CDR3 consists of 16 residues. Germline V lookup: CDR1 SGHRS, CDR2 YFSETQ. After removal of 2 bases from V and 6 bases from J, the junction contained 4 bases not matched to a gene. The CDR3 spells CASSFLGLAGAGELFF. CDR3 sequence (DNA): TGCGCCAGCAGCTTTCTCGGACTAGCGGGGGCCGGGGAGCTGTTTTTT.

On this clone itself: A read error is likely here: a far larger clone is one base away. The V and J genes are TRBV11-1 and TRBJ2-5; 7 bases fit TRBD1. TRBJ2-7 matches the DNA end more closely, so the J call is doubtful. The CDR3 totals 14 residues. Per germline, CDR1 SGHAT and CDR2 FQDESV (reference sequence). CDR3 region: CASSLGQGANEQYF. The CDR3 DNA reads TGTGCCAGCAGCTTAGGACAGGGCGCCAACGAGCAGTACTTC.